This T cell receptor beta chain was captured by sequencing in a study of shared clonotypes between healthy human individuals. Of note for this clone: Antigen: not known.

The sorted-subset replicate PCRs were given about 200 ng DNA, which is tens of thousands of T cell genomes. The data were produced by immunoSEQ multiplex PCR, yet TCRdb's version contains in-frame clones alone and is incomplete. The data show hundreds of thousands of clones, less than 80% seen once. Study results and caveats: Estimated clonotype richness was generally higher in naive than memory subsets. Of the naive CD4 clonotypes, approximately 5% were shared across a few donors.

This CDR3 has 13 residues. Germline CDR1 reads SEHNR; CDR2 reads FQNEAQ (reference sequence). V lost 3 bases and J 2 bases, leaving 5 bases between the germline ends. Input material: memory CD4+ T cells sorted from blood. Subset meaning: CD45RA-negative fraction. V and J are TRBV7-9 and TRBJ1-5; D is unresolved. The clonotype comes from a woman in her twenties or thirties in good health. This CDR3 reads CASSFAGNQPQHF. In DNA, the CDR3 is TGTGCCAGCAGCTTTGCGGGCAATCAGCCCCAGCATTTT.